This TCR beta chain comes out of a study of T cell responses to AZD1222 COVID-19 vaccine. General study results and limits: In a largely white British group with more females than males, clonal diversity was possibly underestimated. Two doses of AZD1222 preceded a rise in Spike-specific TCR breadth and depth. Only a handful of AZD1222 recipients, six or seven in all, had baseline seropositivity. Vaccine-related CD4 TCRs covered spike, predominating at 160-218 and 743-854.

In the case of this clone: Its target is not known.

This CDR3 has 11 residues. The V end was cut by 5 bases, the J end by 7 bases, with 8 bases between. Profiled with immunoSEQ multiplex PCR; TCRdb holds only in-frame clones, not every one. Altogether about 140,000 clones are present, around nine tenths being singletons, with the ten largest covering about 4.8%. V and J are TRBV12-3 or TRBV12-4 and TRBJ1-2, with D uncertain. The material was peripheral blood, obtained on day 0 of AZD1222 vaccination. The sequence was obtained from an adult in good health. The CDR3 loop is CASSTLGGYTF. The CDR3 nucleotides read TGTGCCAGCAGTACGCTGGGTGGCTACACCTTC.